This paragraph covers one T cell receptor beta chain sequence. The entry originates in a study of blood T cell repertoires in COVID-19. Study overall: COVID-19 samples collected from the United States, Italy and Spain covered acute and convalescent phases. Sources were T cells, B-cell-depleted T cells, or PBMCs; the material itself was cDNA or gDNA.

Original analysis: Reference gene primer amplification gave nucleated cell count estimates. TCRdb's copy holds only in-frame clones and misses some; the assay was immunoSEQ multiplex PCR. Clone size and V and J calls were adopted from that table, with D and trimming inferred from the DNA. The sample contains around 200,000 clones, 65% to 80% of which appear only once. Sequencing input: peripheral blood. This TCR was sampled from a man between 50 and 59 years old who had recovered from COVID-19.

CDR3 sequence reads: CASRDSSLKNTEAFF. CDR3 nucleotide sequence: TGTGCCAGCAGGGACAGCAGCCTTAAGAACACTGAAGCTTTCTTT. The V and J genes are TRBV28 and TRBJ1-1, with D maybe TRBD1 (6 bases). This CDR3 is built from 15 residues. Germline V lookup: CDR1 MDHEN, CDR2 SYDVKM. Trimming cost V 6 bases and J 1 base, with 15 bases left between them.